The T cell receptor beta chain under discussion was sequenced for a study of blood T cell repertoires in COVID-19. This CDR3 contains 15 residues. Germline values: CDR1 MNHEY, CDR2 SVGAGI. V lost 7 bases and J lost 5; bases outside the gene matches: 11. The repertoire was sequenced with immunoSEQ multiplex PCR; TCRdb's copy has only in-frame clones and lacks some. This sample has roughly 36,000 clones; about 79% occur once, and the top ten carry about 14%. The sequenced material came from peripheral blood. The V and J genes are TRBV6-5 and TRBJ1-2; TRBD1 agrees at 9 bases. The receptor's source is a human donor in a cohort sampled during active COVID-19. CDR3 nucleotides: TGTGCCAGCACTAAGCGCCGGGACAGGGTTTATGGCTACACCTTC. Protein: CASTKRRDRVYGYTF.